These T cell receptor beta chains were read from a single sample in a study of blood T cell repertoires in COVID-19. Here immunoSEQ multiplex PCR was the method, and the copy in TCRdb shows in-frame clones only, minus some. The table includes around 80,000 clones, about four fifths detected once. Sequences were obtained from peripheral blood. All receptors come from a man older than 75 with acute or convalescent COVID-19. Each CDR3 is given with its conserved first and last residue. The D gene is left open where the match is weak. A row's size may be missing; if present it is once, few, many or a size class.

V	size	J	D	DNA	CDR3
TRBV19	NA	TRBJ1-6	TRBD1	TGTGCCAGTAGTAGACAGGGGTTCGGTTCACCCCTCCACTTT	CASSRQGFGSPLHF
TRBV29-1	NA	TRBJ2-3	TRBD2	TGCAGCGTCGAAGGACTAGTTAGCACAGATACGCAGTATTTT	CSVEGLVSTDTQYF
TRBV7-8	NA	TRBJ2-7	NA	TGTGCCAGCAGCTTAGTGATCGGCAGGGGCTCCGAGCAGTACTTC	CASSLVIGRGSEQYF
TRBV2	NA	TRBJ1-6	NA	TGTGCCAGCGAGGGTCCCCGGGGGGTCTCACCCCTCCACTTT	CASEGPRGVSPLHF
TRBV5-6	NA	TRBJ1-1	TRBD1	TGTGCCAGCAGCTTGGGGGACAGGGGCTCCAACACTGAAGCTTTCTTT	CASSLGDRGSNTEAFF
TRBV6-5	NA	TRBJ1-2	NA	TGTGCCAGCAGTTCACCCGGGACATTCCCCTATGGCTACACCTTC	CASSSPGTFPYGYTF
TRBV27	NA	TRBJ1-5	TRBD1	TGTGCCAGCAGACCCCGTGAGGGGGCGCGAGGGCAGCCCCAGCATTTT	CASRPREGARGQPQHF
TRBV9	once	TRBJ2-3	NA	TGTGCCAGCAGCGCCTTCTCAGATACGCAGTATTTT	CASSAFSDTQYF
TRBV5-1	NA	TRBJ2-3	NA	TGCGCCAGCAGCTTGGCCCTTCGCGGACAAATCACAGATACGCAGTATTTT	CASSLALRGQITDTQYF
TRBV4-1	NA	TRBJ2-1	TRBD1	TGCGCCAGCAGTTTACAGGGGGGAGTCTACAATGAGCAGTTCTTC	CASSLQGGVYNEQFF
TRBV5-1	NA	TRBJ2-5	TRBD2	TGCGCCAGCAGCTTGGTGAGCGGGGGGGAAGAGACCCAGTACTTC	CASSLVSGGEETQYF
TRBV19	NA	TRBJ1-1	TRBD1	TGTGCCAGTAGGAACAGGGGCGGCACTGAAGCTTTCTTT	CASRNRGGTEAFF
TRBV12-3/TRBV12-4	NA	TRBJ1-1	NA	TGTGCCAGCAAGATTTGGGGGGGCACTGAAGCTTTCTTT	CASKIWGGTEAFF
TRBV3-1/TRBV3-2	NA	TRBJ1-3	NA	TGTGCCAGCAGCCTTAGGGGTCTGAGCTCTGGAAACACCATATATTTT	CASSLRGLSSGNTIYF
TRBV6-2/TRBV6-3	once	TRBJ2-3	NA	TGTGCCAGCAGTTACTTGCTAGGCACAGATACGCAGTATTTT	CASSYLLGTDTQYF
TRBV28	NA	TRBJ1-1	NA	TGTGCCAGCAGTTTACCTCCCGCCATGAGCACTGAAGCTTTCTTT	CASSLPPAMSTEAFF
TRBV6-6	few	TRBJ1-5	NA	TGTGCCAGCAGGCCAGAAAATCAGCCCCAGCATTTT	CASRPENQPQHF
TRBV18	NA	TRBJ1-2	NA	TGTGCCAGCTCACCAGGTGCAGGGGCTACCTATGGCTACACCTTC	CASSPGAGATYGYTF
TRBV27	NA	TRBJ1-6	TRBD1	TGTGCCAGCACTCCGGGACAGGGGGGTTCACCCCTCCACTTT	CASTPGQGGSPLHF
TRBV3-1/TRBV3-2	NA	TRBJ2-1	TRBD1	TGTGCCAGCAGCCATCGTAACAGGGGGAACTACAATGAGCAGTTCTTC	CASSHRNRGNYNEQFF
TRBV6-5	NA	TRBJ1-6	NA	TGTGCCAGCAGTTACTACGGGGGAGCAAATTCACCCCTCCACTTT	CASSYYGGANSPLHF
TRBV7-6	NA	TRBJ1-3	TRBD1	TGTGCCAGCAGCTCGACAGGGGGCTCTGGAAACACCATATATTTT	CASSSTGGSGNTIYF
TRBV5-5	NA	TRBJ1-1	NA	TGTGCCAGCAGCCAACGACAGGACATGAACACTGAAGCTTTCTTT	CASSQRQDMNTEAFF
TRBV2	once	TRBJ2-5	TRBD2	TGTGCCAGCACTATACTAGCGGGGGCCGTTGAGACCCAGTACTTC	CASTILAGAVETQYF
TRBV9	NA	TRBJ1-6	NA	TGTGCCAGCAGCGCCGGACTGCACCCTGCCCCCCTCCACTTT	CASSAGLHPAPLHF